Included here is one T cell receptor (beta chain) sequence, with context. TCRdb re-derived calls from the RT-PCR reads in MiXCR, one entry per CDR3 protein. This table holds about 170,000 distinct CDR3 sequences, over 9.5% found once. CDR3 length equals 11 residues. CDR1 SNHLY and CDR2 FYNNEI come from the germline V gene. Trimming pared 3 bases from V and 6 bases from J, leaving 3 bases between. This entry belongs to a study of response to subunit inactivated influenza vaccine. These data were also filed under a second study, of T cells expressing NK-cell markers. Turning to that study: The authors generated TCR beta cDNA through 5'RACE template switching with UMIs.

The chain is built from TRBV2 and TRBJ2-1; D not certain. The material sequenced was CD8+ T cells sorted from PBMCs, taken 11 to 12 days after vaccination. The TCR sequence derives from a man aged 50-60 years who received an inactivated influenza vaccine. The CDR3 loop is CASSETNEQFF. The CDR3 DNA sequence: TGTGCCAGCAGTGAGACCAATGAGCAGTTCTTC.